This passage covers 19 T cell receptor beta chains from one sample sequenced in a study of T cell responses to AZD1222 COVID-19 vaccine. Method: immunoSEQ multiplex PCR; TCRdb's copy keeps in-frame clones and lacks some. The sample shows 150,000 or so clones, roughly 80% of them seen only once. Sequencing was performed on peripheral blood, taken on day 0 of MenACWY control vaccination. The source is an adult in good health.

This clone was observed a single time. V usage is TRBV30 and J usage is TRBJ1-1, with D possibly matching TRBD1 (5 bases). The ends were cut back, 5 bases at V and 1 base at J, with 11 bases in the middle. The CDR3 consists of 13 residues. Germline V lookup: CDR1 GTSNPN, CDR2 SVGIG (reference sequence). For the CDR3, the DNA is TGTGCCTGGCGTATAACAGGGAACACTGAAGCTTTCTTT. It encodes CAWRITGNTEAFF.

The V call is TRBV19, the J call TRBJ1-2; tentative D call: TRBD1 (6 bases). This CDR3 is 15 amino acids long. Germline V gene data show CDR1 as LNHDA and CDR2 as SQIVND (reference sequence). V lost 5 bases and J 0 bases, leaving 13 bases between the germline ends. CDR3 nucleotide sequence: TGTGCCAGTAGTCCGGACAGTCATACTAACTATGGCTACACCTTC. It is translated as CASSPDSHTNYGYTF.

The chain combines TRBV5-5 with TRBJ2-1; 11 nucleotides match TRBD1. Germline V gene sequence: CDR1 SGHKS, CDR2 YYEKEE (reference sequence). The CDR3 is made up of 16 amino acids. V gave up 4 bases and J gave up 4 bases; unmatched junction bases: 7. This CDR3 reads CASSRTGTGGYNEQFF. DNA of the CDR3: TGTGCCAGCAGCAGAACCGGGACAGGGGGTTACAATGAGCAGTTCTTC. The whole variable domain, filled in from reference TRBV5-5 and TRBJ2-1, reads DAGVTQSPTHLIKTRGQQVTLRCSPISGHKSVSWYQQVLGQGPQFIFQYYEKEERGRGNFPDRFSARQFPNYSSELNVNALLLGDSALYLCASSRTGTGGYNEQFFGPGTRLTVL.

The chain joins TRBV9 to TRBJ1-3, with a tentative D call TRBD1 (5 bases). Deletions cut 4 bases from V and 4 bases from J, with 9 bases between. Germline lookup yields CDR1 SGDLS and CDR2 YYNGEE. The CDR3 sequence is 13 residues long. The chain's CDR3 is CASSPRTGNTIYF. DNA of the CDR3: TGTGCCAGCAGCCCCAGGACAGGAAACACCATATATTTT.

The chain carries TRBV6-5 and TRBJ2-7; maybe TRBD1 (5 bases). Between the trimmed V and J ends, which lost 0 bases and 2 bases, there was a span of 14 bases. This CDR3 spans 16 amino acids. Germline CDR1 MNHEY, CDR2 SVGAGI. Here the CDR3 reads CASSYSGALLTYEQYF. The CDR3 bases are TGTGCCAGCAGTTACTCTGGGGCGTTACTTACCTACGAGCAGTACTTC.

V and J are TRBV5-1 and TRBJ1-5, with a tentative D call TRBD1 (6 bases). Germline assignment: CDR1 SGHRS and CDR2 YFSETQ. The CDR3 totals 14 residues. Trimming left V 4 bases short and J 4 bases short, with 12 bases between. The DNA of the CDR3 is TGCGCCAGCAGCCCGGGGGACAAGAATCAGCCCCAGCATTTT. Protein: CASSPGDKNQPQHF.

This chain uses TRBV5-4 with TRBJ2-1; D may be TRBD1 or TRBD2 (5 bases each). V gave up 3 bases and J gave up 6 bases, with 16 bases separating them. This CDR3 contains 15 residues. In germline, CDR1 is SGHNT, CDR2 YYREEE (reference sequence). The CDR3 DNA reads as TGTGCCAGCAGCTCTTCCGGGACCGTGATCAATGAGCAGTTCTTC. It is translated as CASSSSGTVINEQFF. Supplemented by reference TRBV5-4 and TRBJ2-1, the full variable domain reads ETGVTQSPTHLIKTRGQQVTLRCSSQSGHNTVSWYQQALGQGPQFIFQYYREEENGRGNFPPRFSGLQFPNYSSELNVNALELDDSALYLCASSSSGTVINEQFFGPGTRLTVL.

This rearrangement joins TRBV19 to TRBJ1-5, with TRBD1 identical over 9 bases. Trimming removed 4 bases from V and 1 base from J; junction bases left unmatched: 2. Germline V lookup: CDR1 LNHDA, CDR2 SQIVND (reference sequence). The CDR3 covers 15 residues. The CDR3, as DNA: TGTGCCAGTAGTAACAGGGGGCAGAGCAATCAGCCCCAGCATTTT. The encoded protein is CASSNRGQSNQPQHF. Based on the CDR3 plus reference TRBV19 and TRBJ1-5, the full variable domain is DGGITQSPKYLFRKEGQNVTLSCEQNLNHDAMYWYRQDPGQGLRLIYYSQIVNDFQKGDIAEGYSVSREKKESFPLTVTSAQKNPTAFYLCASSNRGQSNQPQHFGDGTRLSIL.

The sample holds a few counts of this clone. The chain joins TRBV23-1 to TRBJ1-2; no reliable D call. TRBV23-1 is identified as an open reading frame with a role that is uncertain. Trimming left V 2 bases short and J 8 bases short, with 18 bases between. The CDR3 length is 15 residues. The CDR3 protein is CASSQTHLLFGGYTF. CDR3 sequence (DNA): TGCGCCAGCAGTCAAACCCACCTCTTGTTTGGCGGCTACACCTTC.

The rearrangement uses TRBV18 and TRBJ2-3; D is perhaps TRBD1 (6 bases). The ends were cut back, 0 bases at V and 0 bases at J, with 19 bases in the middle. This CDR3 comprises 19 residues. Germline assignment: CDR1 KGHSH and CDR2 LQKENI. CDR3 amino acids: CASSPPNAGAGTSTDTQYF. The CDR3 DNA reads TGTGCCAGCTCACCACCGAACGCCGGGGCAGGGACAAGCACAGATACGCAGTATTTT.

The chain employs TRBV11-2 and TRBJ2-1, with TRBD1 matching over 7 bases. Germline V gene lookup returns CDR1 SGHAT and CDR2 FQNNGV. V lost 2 bases to trimming and J lost 7 bases; unmatched junction nucleotides: 5. CDR3 length: 14 amino acids. The DNA of the CDR3 is TGTGCCAGCAGCTTATCCCGGGGACAGAATGAGCAGTTCTTC. Protein: CASSLSRGQNEQFF.

The chain is built from TRBV7-2 and TRBJ2-7, with TRBD2 identical over 8 bases. Per the germline V gene, CDR1 is SGHTA and CDR2 is FQGNSA. V trimming: 5 bases; J trimming: 7 bases; junction bases outside the gene matches: 7. This CDR3 spans 13 amino acids. The CDR3 DNA follows: TGTGCCAGCAGCCACACGGGAGGGGGGGAGCAGTACGTC. This translates into CASSHTGGGEQYV.

This chain links TRBV5-1 with TRBJ1-2; the match to TRBD1 covers 12 bases. The CDR3 sequence is 16 residues long. J lost 6 bases, V lost 3 bases, and 9 bases had no gene match. Germline V gives CDR1 SGHRS, CDR2 YFSETQ. DNA of the CDR3: TGCGCCAGCAGCTGGGACAGGGGGCGGACGACGGATGGCTACACCTTC. Protein sequence: CASSWDRGRTTDGYTF.

The V and J genes are TRBV2 and TRBJ2-1, with 10 bases aligning to TRBD1. Germline V gene lookup returns CDR1 SNHLY and CDR2 FYNNEI. The CDR3 runs 15 residues. V lost 6 bases, J lost 4 bases, and 6 bases stayed unmatched. Here the CDR3 DNA reads TGTGCCAGCAGCCCCCTGGGACAGGGGTACAATGAGCAGTTCTTC. It specifies CASSPLGQGYNEQFF.

The chain combines TRBV6-5 with TRBJ1-1, with D hard to call. Germline V gene lookup returns CDR1 MNHEY and CDR2 SVGAGI. Trimming left V 8 bases short and J 8 bases short, with 15 bases between. This CDR3 contains 12 residues. CDR3 sequence reads: CASLEATGEAFF. The CDR3 DNA reads TGTGCCAGCCTCGAGGCAACGGGGGAAGCTTTCTTT.

The CDR3 spells CASSQVGLAGGATNEQFF. CDR3 DNA sequence: TGTGCCAGCAGCCAAGTGGGACTAGCGGGGGGGGCAACTAATGAGCAGTTCTTC. The chain uses TRBV3-1 (or the pseudogene TRBV3-2) and TRBJ2-1; 16 nucleotides line up with TRBD2. The CDR3 consists of 18 residues. Germline CDR1 LGHDT, CDR2 YNNKEL (reference sequence). J was trimmed by 7 bases and V by 1 base; bases with no gene match: 7.

The gene calls are TRBV5-6 and TRBJ1-2, with TRBD1 identical over 8 bases. With V trimmed by 2 bases and J by 0 bases, 6 bases remained unmatched. The CDR3 sequence is 16 residues long. Per germline, CDR1 SGHDT and CDR2 YYEEEE. CDR3 sequence: CASSFGQGTSNYGYTF. CDR3 DNA: TGTGCCAGCAGCTTCGGACAGGGCACCTCTAACTATGGCTACACCTTC.

This clone has just a few counts. The rearrangement links TRBV28 to TRBJ2-2; D tentatively reads TRBD1 or TRBD2 (5 bases each). Trimming pared 5 bases from V and 3 bases from J, leaving 10 bases between. The CDR3 runs to 14 residues. The germline gives CDR1 MDHEN, CDR2 SYDVKM. CDR3 amino acids: CASSVPGHTGELFF. In DNA, the CDR3 is TGTGCCAGCAGTGTACCGGGGCACACCGGGGAGCTGTTTTTT.

This clone was seen only a few times. This chain joins TRBV6-5 and TRBJ1-2; the D gene is possibly TRBD1 (5 bases). Trimming shortened V by 8 bases and J by 1 base, and 14 bases separated the two germline ends. CDR1 and CDR2 (germline): MNHEY, SVGAGI. The length of the CDR3 is 14 residues. CDR3 residues: CASGDSGRNYGYTF. CDR3 coding DNA: TGTGCCAGCGGAGACAGCGGCCGTAACTATGGCTACACCTTC.